One sample yielded the 9 T cell receptor beta chains listed below, sequenced in a study of blood T cells in healthy people across ages. With a J-beta primer mix and a sample-barcoded 5' primer, a second PCR ran about 6 to 11 cycles. MiXCR, run by TCRdb on the 5' RACE reads, gives a single entry per CDR3 protein. The sample holds 800,000 to 900,000 distinct CDR3 sequences; under 80% are singletons and the top ten take about 30%. Sequenced sample: blood. These receptors came from a man between 25 and 39 years old in good health.

The chain couples TRBV6-5 to TRBJ1-1; no firm D call. CDR3 length equals 11 residues. Looked up from germline, CDR1 is MNHEY and CDR2 is SVGAGI. The germline V and J ends were trimmed by 6 bases and 4 bases, with 6 bases remaining between them. The CDR3 loop reads CASRTGTEAFF. The CDR3 bases are TGTGCCAGCAGGACGGGCACTGAAGCTTTCTTT.

This clonotype was picked up a small number of times. V and J are TRBV7-2 and TRBJ2-1; 8 nucleotides agree with TRBD1. The CDR3 extends over 15 amino acids. The germline CDR1 and CDR2 sequences are SGHTA and FQGNSA. The trim removed 1 base at V and 8 bases at J, leaving 7 bases unmatched. The CDR3 region is CASSLVEDRVHEQFF. CDR3 DNA sequence: TGTGCCAGCAGCTTAGTAGAGGACAGGGTCCATGAGCAGTTCTTC.

CDR3 amino acids: CASSTRLAGGHETQYF. The CDR3 region has the DNA TGTGCCAGCAGCACACGACTAGCGGGGGGGCACGAGACCCAGTACTTC. The V gene is TRBV7-2, the J gene TRBJ2-7; 14 bases are shared with TRBD2. The J call may be mistaken, given a closer DNA end match to TRBJ2-5. This CDR3 is built from 16 residues. Germline CDR1 SGHTA, CDR2 FQGNSA.

The CDR3 protein is CAISGLEDTTYEQYF. DNA of the CDR3: TGTGCCATCAGCGGACTAGAGGACACAACCTACGAGCAGTACTTC. The V and J genes are TRBV10-3 and TRBJ2-7, with TRBD2 identical over 7 bases. The CDR3 has 15 amino acids. The V gene's germline CDR1 is ENHRY and CDR2 SYGVKD. V lost 6 bases and J lost 2; bases outside the gene matches: 10.

This clonotype appeared a few times. The rearrangement joins TRBV10-3 to TRBJ2-5; D remains ambiguous. The CDR3 loop spans 12 amino acids. Germline V gives CDR1 ENHRY, CDR2 SYGVKD. V was pared by 6 bases and J by 4 bases, with 9 bases between. Written as DNA, the CDR3 is TGTGCCATCAGGGGTAACGGAGAGACCCAGTACTTC. Protein sequence: CAIRGNGETQYF.

This clonotype was observed at least ten times. The rearrangement joins TRBV7-6 to TRBJ2-7; 10 bases line up with TRBD1. The CDR3 consists of 14 residues. From germline, CDR1 is SGHVS and CDR2 FNYEAQ. J was trimmed by 5 bases and V by 3 bases; bases with no gene match: 4. The CDR3 is CASSLTGGGDEQYF. For the CDR3, the DNA is TGTGCCAGCAGCTTGACAGGGGGCGGGGACGAGCAGTACTTC.

The genes are TRBV4-3 and TRBJ2-6; 7 nucleotides align to TRBD1. The CDR3 is 17 amino acids. CDR1 is LGHNA, CDR2 YSLEER, per germline. The ends lost 3 bases at V and 3 bases at J; junction bases unmatched: 8. For the CDR3, the DNA is TGCGCCAGCAGCCAGGATTGGACAGGCGGTGGGGCCAACGTCCTGACTTTC. Amino acid sequence: CASSQDWTGGGANVLTF.

CDR3 loop: CASSRRRVEQYF. The CDR3 bases are TGTGCCAGCAGCCGACGACGAGTAGAGCAGTACTTC. This chain joins TRBV6-4 and TRBJ2-4; D unresolved. This CDR3 comprises 12 residues. In germline, CDR1 is MRHNA, CDR2 SNTAGT. Between the trimmed V and J ends, which lost 6 bases and 13 bases, there was a span of 16 bases.

The chain uses TRBV20-1 and TRBJ2-7; 14 positions match TRBD2. The DNA end is a closer match to TRBJ2-5, so the J assignment may be wrong. The CDR3 loop spans 16 amino acids. Looked up from germline, CDR1 is DFQATT and CDR2 is SNEGSKA (reference sequence). CDR3: CSARGRLAGGLETQYF. CDR3 coding DNA: TGCAGTGCTAGAGGACGACTAGCGGGGGGGTTGGAGACCCAGTACTTC.